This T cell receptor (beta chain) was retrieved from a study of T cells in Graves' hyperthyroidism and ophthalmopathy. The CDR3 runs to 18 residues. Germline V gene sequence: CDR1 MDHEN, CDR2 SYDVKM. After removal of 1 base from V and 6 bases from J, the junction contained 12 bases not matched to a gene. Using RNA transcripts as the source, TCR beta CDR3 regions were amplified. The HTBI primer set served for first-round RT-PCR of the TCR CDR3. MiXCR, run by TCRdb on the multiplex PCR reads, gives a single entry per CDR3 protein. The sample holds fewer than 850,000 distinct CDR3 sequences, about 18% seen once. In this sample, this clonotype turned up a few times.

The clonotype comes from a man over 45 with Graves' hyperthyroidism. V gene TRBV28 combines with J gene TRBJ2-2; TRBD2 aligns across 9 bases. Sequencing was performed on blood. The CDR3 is CASSLSGLAIKSAGELFF. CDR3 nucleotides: TGTGCCAGCAGTTTATCAGGACTAGCGATAAAGTCCGCCGGGGAGCTGTTTTTT.